These T cell receptor beta chains were read from a single sample in a study of shared clonotypes between healthy human individuals. The protocol was immunoSEQ multiplex PCR, while the TCRdb copy is restricted to in-frame clones and leaves out a portion. The data show around 2,000,000 clones, 90% to 95% seen once. The sample taken for sequencing was naive CD8+ T cells from PBMCs. Source of these receptors: a man aged 18 to 30 in good health. Some clones in this sample may be carry-over from other donors' samples. The CDR3 runs from the conserved cysteine through the conserved F or W. A D gene is named only where the DNA matches it firmly. Part of the rows lack a size; the others show once, few, many or a class for expanded clones.

v_gene: TRBV29-1; abundance: .; d_gene: .; j_gene: TRBJ1-1; CDR3nt: TGCAGCGTTGAAGATCGGATCGGTCTAAGGACTGAAGCTTTCTTT; CDR3aa: CSVEDRIGLRTEAFF
v_gene: TRBV4-1; abundance: .; d_gene: TRBD1; j_gene: TRBJ2-4; CDR3nt: TGCGCCAGCAGCCAACGGACAGGGACCGAAAACATTCAGTACTTC; CDR3aa: CASSQRTGTENIQYF
v_gene: TRBV7-9; abundance: .; d_gene: .; j_gene: TRBJ2-7; CDR3nt: TGTGCCAGCAGCTTAGGGGGGTGGCAGGGGCAGTACGAGCAGTACTTC; CDR3aa: CASSLGGWQGQYEQYF
v_gene: TRBV9; abundance: .; d_gene: .; j_gene: TRBJ2-7; CDR3nt: TGTGCCAGCAGCGTAGCTGTGACAGGCTACGAGCAGTACTTC; CDR3aa: CASSVAVTGYEQYF
v_gene: TRBV4-1; abundance: .; d_gene: TRBD1; j_gene: TRBJ2-7; CDR3nt: TGCGCCAGCAGCCGCCCGGGACAGTACTACGAGCAGTACTTC; CDR3aa: CASSRPGQYYEQYF
v_gene: TRBV15; abundance: .; d_gene: TRBD2; j_gene: TRBJ2-5; CDR3nt: TGTGCCACCAGCAGAACGGCGGGAGGCGAGACCCAGTACTTC; CDR3aa: CATSRTAGGETQYF
v_gene: TRBV27; abundance: .; d_gene: .; j_gene: TRBJ1-1; CDR3nt: TGTGCCAGCAGTATACTACAGGGTTACACTGAAGCTTTCTTT; CDR3aa: CASSILQGYTEAFF
v_gene: TRBV5-1; abundance: .; d_gene: TRBD1; j_gene: TRBJ2-5; CDR3nt: TGCGCCAGCAGCTATCACCCCGGGACAGGGGATAAGTACTTC; CDR3aa: CASSYHPGTGDKYF
v_gene: TRBV19; abundance: .; d_gene: .; j_gene: TRBJ1-1; CDR3nt: TGTGCCAGTAGTATACCAGGGTTTGAAGCTTTCTTT; CDR3aa: CASSIPGFEAFF
v_gene: TRBV19; abundance: .; d_gene: .; j_gene: TRBJ2-7; CDR3nt: TGTGCCAGTAGTATCCGTCGGGTTGGACCATCCCCCTACGAGCAGTACTTC; CDR3aa: CASSIRRVGPSPYEQYF
v_gene: TRBV4-3; abundance: .; d_gene: .; j_gene: TRBJ1-4; CDR3nt: TGCGCCAGCAGCCCGGACCGGTCAACTAATGAAAAACTGTTTTTT; CDR3aa: CASSPDRSTNEKLFF
v_gene: TRBV19; abundance: many; d_gene: .; j_gene: TRBJ2-3; CDR3nt: TGTGCCAGTAGTATCAGGGACTCCCACACAGATACGCAGTATTTT; CDR3aa: CASSIRDSHTDTQYF